This T cell receptor (beta chain) was captured in a study of OX40 agonist ivuxolimab in advanced cancers. For the study at large: Participants could have had prior anti-PD-1, anti-PD-L1 or anti-CTLA-4 therapy, and around 40% had some. The study's findings and limits: Expanded clones tended on average to be more numerous among CD8+ T cells than CD4+.

There are 18 residues in the CDR3. Unmatched junction bases numbered 12, after V lost 0 bases and J lost 3 bases. Germline lookup yields CDR1 MGHRA and CDR2 YSYEKL. In the case of this clone: Its antigen is unidentified.

This table comes from immunoSEQ multiplex PCR, and its TCRdb copy is limited to in-frame clones, with some not included. The sample lists under 85,000 clones; 85% were seen once. The sequences come from CD4+ or CD8+ T cells sorted from blood, collected in a trial of the OX40 agonist ivuxolimab. The sequence was collected from an adult with an advanced solid tumor such as melanoma, head and neck, liver or kidney cancer. The chain links TRBV4-1 to TRBJ1-2; 8 bases match TRBD1. CDR3 DNA sequence: TGCGCCAGCAGCCAAGAGGGTCTCACGGACAGGGACCACTATGGCTACACCTTC. Its protein product is CASSQEGLTDRDHYGYTF.